The 10 T cell receptor beta chains below come from one sample, sequenced in a study of cytomegalovirus exposure and HLA in healthy donors (dated by TCRdb to 2016 to 2017). The method behind the library was the immunoSEQ multiplex PCR assay. For the multiplex PCR, a mixture combining 60 forward primers for TCR Vbeta segments and 13 reverse primers for TCR Jbeta segments was used. Drawn from immuneACCESS, this table holds only the in-frame rearrangements with V and J called that TCRdb kept. Clones are partly lost; checked studies trace under half to an unresolved V gene and leave the rest unexplained. The sample table lists 55,000 to 65,000 clones, approximately 80% of them with a count of one. Of the sample, just under 3% falls within the top ten clones. The sequencing sample was made of PBMCs. These receptors were collected from a woman aged 25 to 39 in good health and CMV-seronegative.

The chain employs TRBV7-2 and TRBJ2-7; D gene ambiguous. The CDR3 is made up of 14 amino acids. Trimming removed 1 base at V and 0 bases at J, with 7 bases between. CDR1 and CDR2 (germline): SGHTA, FQGNSA. The CDR3 spells CASSLGWSSYEQYF. The CDR3 DNA sequence: TGTGCCAGCAGCTTAGGGTGGAGCTCCTACGAGCAGTACTTC.

This clone was found a few times. This chain connects TRBV4-3 to TRBJ2-3; TRBD2 agrees at 7 bases. Looked up from germline, CDR1 is LGHNA and CDR2 is YSLEER. The CDR3 length is 15 residues. The ends lost 0 bases at V and 6 bases at J; junction bases unmatched: 6. CDR3 coding DNA: TGCGCCAGCAGCCAAGAGGCGGGGGTCATCGATACGCAGTATTTT. Protein product: CASSQEAGVIDTQYF.

This clone was observed a few times. This chain connects TRBV18 to TRBJ1-5; D not resolved. The CDR3 sequence is 18 residues long. V lost 5 bases and J 0 bases, leaving 20 bases between the germline ends. Germline CDR1 and CDR2: KGHSH and LQKENI. CDR3 nucleotide sequence: TGTGCCAGCTCAACCGCCCCTGAGGCCCCTTATAGCAATCAGCCCCAGCATTTT. This gives the protein CASSTAPEAPYSNQPQHF.

The J gene is TRBJ2-6, the V gene TRBV19; perhaps TRBD1 as D (6 bases). The V end lost 4 bases, the J end lost 0 bases, and 16 bases lay between the germline ends. The CDR3 is 18 amino acids. Looked up from germline, CDR1 is LNHDA and CDR2 is SQIVND (reference sequence). The CDR3 here is CASSRGRQASSGANVLTF. The CDR3 coding sequence is TGTGCCAGTAGTAGGGGGCGACAGGCAAGCTCTGGGGCCAACGTCCTGACTTTC.

The chain has TRBV6-6 and TRBJ2-1; the D gene is possibly TRBD2 (5 bases). Germline V gene data show CDR1 as MNHNY and CDR2 as SVGAGI (reference sequence). The CDR3 totals 14 residues. Trimming left V 2 bases short and J 8 bases short, with 13 bases between. The CDR3 loop reads CASSYPLATDEQFF. The CDR3 DNA follows: TGTGCCAGCAGTTACCCCCTAGCAACGGATGAGCAGTTCTTC.

This sequence joins TRBV18 and TRBJ1-1, with no clear D. Trimming stripped 8 bases from V and 3 bases from J, with 10 bases between. Germline CDR1 and CDR2: KGHSH and LQKENI. The CDR3 is 12 amino acids. The CDR3 region has the DNA TGTGCCAGCGGTCGAGTAGACACTGAAGCTTTCTTT. Translating it yields CASGRVDTEAFF.

This chain links TRBV5-1 with TRBJ2-3; D possibly corresponds to TRBD1 (5 bases). V was cut by 4 bases and J by 8 bases, with 23 bases left in between. The CDR3 totals 16 residues. The germline gives CDR1 SGHRS, CDR2 YFSETQ. As DNA, the CDR3 is TGCGCCAGCAGCGCCTCACAGGACGCGTTCTCCGGTACGCAGTATTTT. Translating gives CASSASQDAFSGTQYF.

This chain links TRBV6-5 with TRBJ1-2, with 10 nucleotides matching TRBD1. Germline lookup yields CDR1 MNHEY and CDR2 SVGAGI. V lost 6 bases and J lost 5; bases outside the gene matches: 6. This CDR3 has 14 residues. In DNA form, the CDR3 reads TGTGCCAGCAGCACCGGGACAGGGGCGTATGGCTACACCTTC. Translated: CASSTGTGAYGYTF.

The chain couples TRBV6-5 to TRBJ2-1; D is possibly TRBD2 (5 bases). The V end was cut by 4 bases, the J end by 0 bases, with 7 bases between. This CDR3 contains 14 residues. Germline V gene data show CDR1 as MNHEY and CDR2 as SVGAGI. CDR3 sequence: CASSFSVSYNEQFF. CDR3 bases: TGTGCCAGCAGTTTTAGCGTCTCCTACAATGAGCAGTTCTTC.

The rearrangement uses TRBV4-1 and TRBJ1-1; D is uncertain. The V gene's germline CDR1 is MGHRA and CDR2 YSYEKL. CDR3 size: 15 residues. V was cut by 1 base and J by 2 bases, with 11 bases left in between. The CDR3 region has the DNA TGCGCCAGCAGCCAAGGGATGGACTTTAACACTGAAGCTTTCTTT. This codes for CASSQGMDFNTEAFF.